One and the same sample provided the 4 T cell receptor beta chains below, sequenced in a study of CD39 and CD103 CD8 tumor-infiltrating T cells. Sequencing was performed with immunoSEQ multiplex PCR; in TCRdb, only in-frame clones are kept and a portion is missing. The table shows several thousand clones, with around 69% occurring only once. Specimen: CD8+ T cells sorted from blood. Subset meaning: total memory CD8 T cells (CD45RA-CCR7+/-) from blood or uninvolved lymph node. These receptors all come from a human donor with head and neck squamous cell carcinoma.

This rearrangement joins TRBV5-4 to TRBJ2-3, with 10 bases aligning to TRBD2. This CDR3 comprises 15 residues. Trimming took 4 bases from V and 0 from J; bases not matched to a gene: 2. Germline V gene lookup returns CDR1 SGHNT and CDR2 YYREEE (reference sequence). CDR3 sequence (DNA): TGTGCCAGCAGCGCGACTAGCGGGAGCACAGATACGCAGTATTTT. Its protein product is CASSATSGSTDTQYF.

This clone was found a few times. The chain carries TRBV27 and TRBJ2-1; D may be TRBD2 (6 bases). With 5 bases removed from V and 4 bases from J, the gap between germline ends came to 15 bases. CDR3 size: 15 residues. Germline V gives CDR1 MNHEY, CDR2 SMNVEV (reference sequence). DNA of the CDR3: TGTGCCAGCAGTCCCGAACTAGCCTCATACAATGAGCAGTTCTTC. Translated: CASSPELASYNEQFF.

The chain couples TRBV27 to TRBJ2-7, with TRBD1 matching 10 bases. J gave up 5 bases and V 4 bases, and 2 bases lay outside the gene matches. Germline CDR1 reads MNHEY; CDR2 reads SMNVEV (reference sequence). This CDR3 spans 13 amino acids. CDR3 region: CASSWTGGNEQYF. Written as DNA, the CDR3 is TGTGCCAGCAGTTGGACAGGGGGTAACGAGCAGTACTTC.

In its sample, this clone was seen a few times. The CDR3 loop is CASSLAAGLAGVWYEQYF. CDR3 coding DNA: TGCGCCAGCAGCTTGGCGGCCGGGCTAGCGGGAGTTTGGTACGAGCAGTACTTC. V gene TRBV5-1 combines with J gene TRBJ2-7; TRBD2 aligns across 10 bases. This CDR3 contains 18 residues. Trimming removed 0 bases from V and 4 bases from J; junction bases left unmatched: 13. CDR1 is SGHRS and CDR2 is YFSETQ in the germline V gene.